These 24 T cell receptor beta chains were sequenced from one sample in a study of early stage breast cancer tumors. Repertoires were generated with immunoSEQ multiplex PCR, while TCRdb's copy carries only in-frame clones and drops some. The table shows about 69,000 clones, with 75% to 90% occurring only once. The sample taken for sequencing was blood. The origin of the receptors is a person aged 40 to 49 with breast cancer.

This chain joins TRBV28 and TRBJ2-3; 7 nucleotides match TRBD2. Germline assignment: CDR1 MDHEN and CDR2 SYDVKM. The trim removed 8 bases at V and 3 bases at J, leaving 8 bases unmatched. The CDR3 is made up of 14 amino acids. CDR3 nucleotide sequence: TGTGCCAGCGGACTAGTCCAAAGAACAGATACGCAGTATTTT. Encoded protein: CASGLVQRTDTQYF.

The V gene is TRBV5-6, the J gene TRBJ1-5, with D possibly TRBD1 on 6 matching bases. V lost 1 base and J 4 bases, leaving 12 bases between the germline ends. Germline V lookup: CDR1 SGHDT, CDR2 YYEEEE. This CDR3 comprises 15 residues. CDR3 coding DNA: TGTGCCAGCAGCTTGTGGGCGGGGGCAAATCAGCCCCAGCATTTT. Protein: CASSLWAGANQPQHF.

The gene calls are TRBV15 and TRBJ1-5; D remains unclear. Germline V gene lookup returns CDR1 LNHNV and CDR2 YYDKDF (reference sequence). The CDR3 covers 15 residues. V was shortened by 1 base and J by 2 bases, with 9 bases between the two germline ends. The CDR3 loop is CATSRVSSGNQPQHF. In DNA, the CDR3 is TGTGCCACCAGCAGAGTTTCTTCGGGCAATCAGCCCCAGCATTTT. Together with reference TRBV15 and TRBJ1-5, the CDR3 gives the full variable domain: DAMVIQNPRYQVTQFGKPVTLSCSQTLNHNVMYWYQQKSSQAPKLLFHYYDKDFNNEADTPDNFQSRRPNTSFCFLDIRSPGLGDTAMYLCATSRVSSGNQPQHFGDGTRLSIL.

CDR3 residues: CASSLTSGWTDTQYF. In nucleotides, the CDR3 is TGTGCCAGCAGTTTGACTAGCGGTTGGACAGATACGCAGTATTTT. The chain recombines TRBV28 with TRBJ2-3, with 9 bases that match TRBD2. CDR3 length: 15 amino acids. The junction had 4 bases not matched to a gene; V was cut back by 3 bases and J by 3 bases. Germline assignment: CDR1 MDHEN and CDR2 SYDVKM.

The rearrangement uses TRBV18 and TRBJ2-7; D is possibly TRBD1 or TRBD2 (5 bases each). Germline-derived CDR1 and CDR2 are KGHSH and LQKENI. Trimming took 5 bases from V and 2 from J, leaving 16 bases between them. The CDR3 has 15 amino acids. CDR3 in DNA: TGTGCCAGCTCATCAGCGTCGGGACGGCCCTACGAGCAGTACTTC. This codes for CASSSASGRPYEQYF.

A few counts support this clone. The V gene is TRBV27, the J gene TRBJ1-2; weak D call: TRBD1 (5 bases). CDR3 length: 15 residues. V shed 2 bases and J shed 4 bases, with 14 bases lying between them. Germline V gene sequence: CDR1 MNHEY, CDR2 SMNVEV (reference sequence). The CDR3 nucleotides are TGTGCCAGCAGTTTAACTCCACAGGTCATCTATGGCTACACCTTC. It is translated as CASSLTPQVIYGYTF.

The V and J genes are TRBV7-2 and TRBJ2-7; 9 positions agree with TRBD1. The junction had 5 bases not matched to a gene; V was cut back by 5 bases and J by 6 bases. The germline V gene encodes CDR1 SGHTA and CDR2 FQGNSA. This CDR3 contains 13 residues. CDR3 sequence: CASSRQGDREQYF. DNA for the CDR3: TGTGCCAGCAGCCGACAGGGGGATCGCGAGCAGTACTTC.

This chain uses TRBV27 with TRBJ2-3; D is possibly TRBD1 (5 bases). Trimming stripped 7 bases from V and 2 bases from J, with 13 bases between. The germline CDR1 and CDR2 sequences are MNHEY and SMNVEV (reference sequence). This CDR3 has 14 amino acids. The DNA for the CDR3 is TGTGCCAGCAACTGGGTAGGGGACACAGATACGCAGTATTTT. As protein: CASNWVGDTDTQYF.

The rearrangement uses TRBV5-6 and TRBJ2-1, with 7 bases fitting TRBD2. The CDR3 sequence is 12 residues long. With 3 bases clipped from V and 8 bases from J, the junction kept 2 bases outside the gene matches. Per germline, CDR1 SGHDT and CDR2 YYEEEE. In nucleotides, the CDR3 is TGTGCCAGCAGCTCCGCGGGAGATGAGCAGTTCTTC. Amino acid sequence: CASSSAGDEQFF.

The chain carries TRBV28 and TRBJ1-2; TRBD1 might be the D (6 bases). Trimming removed 8 bases at V and 3 bases at J, with 19 bases between. Germline V gene sequence: CDR1 MDHEN, CDR2 SYDVKM. The length of the CDR3 is 15 residues. This chain's CDR3 is CASVGAGDPDYGYTF. As DNA, the CDR3 is TGTGCCAGCGTGGGGGCGGGCGATCCGGACTATGGCTACACCTTC.

The V call is TRBV18, the J call TRBJ2-7; 12 bases are shared with TRBD2. This CDR3 has 16 residues. Germline V gene sequence: CDR1 KGHSH, CDR2 LQKENI. The junction had 0 bases not matched to a gene; V was cut back by 0 bases and J by 0 bases. This chain's CDR3 is CASSPPTSGSSYEQYF. CDR3 sequence (DNA): TGTGCCAGCTCACCACCGACTAGCGGGAGCTCCTACGAGCAGTACTTC.

In DNA, the CDR3 is TGTGCCAGTAGTAAGGGGGGGGCCTACAATGAGCAGTTCTTC. It codes for CASSKGGAYNEQFF. The rearrangement joins TRBV19 to TRBJ2-1, with a tentative D call TRBD2 (7 bases). V was shortened by 4 bases and J by 2 bases, with 9 bases between the two germline ends. The germline V gene encodes CDR1 LNHDA and CDR2 SQIVND (reference sequence). The CDR3 spans 14 residues.

The chain uses TRBV6-5 and TRBJ1-1, with 10 bases fitting TRBD1. V was clipped by 4 bases and J by 5 bases; unmatched bases: 10. Germline V CDR1 and CDR2: MNHEY, SVGAGI. The CDR3 is made up of 16 amino acids. The CDR3 DNA reads as TGTGCCAGCAGTTCTGAGACAGGGGGCGGATTAACTGAAGCTTTCTTT. Translation gives CASSSETGGGLTEAFF.

V usage is TRBV11-3 and J usage is TRBJ2-3; D is perhaps TRBD1 or TRBD2 (5 bases each). Trimming stripped 0 bases from V and 0 bases from J, with 13 bases between. CDR3 length: 17 residues. The germline V gene has CDR1 SGHNT and CDR2 YENEEA. The CDR3 nucleotides read TGTGCCAGCAGCTTAGATCGAGGGGAGCCTAGCACAGATACGCAGTATTTT. As protein: CASSLDRGEPSTDTQYF. The entire variable domain, with the rest obtained from reference TRBV11-3 and TRBJ2-3, is as follows: EAGVVQSPRYKIIEKKQPVAFWCNPISGHNTLYWYLQNLGQGPELLIRYENEEAVDDSQLPKDRFSAERLKGVDSTLKIQPAELGDSAVYLCASSLDRGEPSTDTQYFGPGTRLTVL.

The chain employs TRBV13 and TRBJ2-2; TRBD1 matches at 9 bases. Germline-derived CDR1 and CDR2 are PRHDT and FYEKMQ (reference sequence). Unmatched junction bases numbered 8, after V lost 5 bases and J lost 1 base. The CDR3 loop spans 17 amino acids. CDR3 nucleotides: TGTGCCAGCAGCCTTGCCGGGACAGGGAGGAACACCGGGGAGCTGTTTTTT. It yields the protein CASSLAGTGRNTGELFF.

CDR3 DNA sequence: TGTGCCACCAGCAGAGGAAGCACTAGCGGAGCCTACGAGCAGTACTTC. Amino acids: CATSRGSTSGAYEQYF. The chain uses TRBV15 and TRBJ2-7, with 8 positions matching TRBD2. This CDR3 is 16 amino acids long. The ends lost 1 base at V and 2 bases at J; junction bases unmatched: 7. The germline V gene has CDR1 LNHNV and CDR2 YYDKDF (reference sequence).

The chain uses TRBV19 and TRBJ2-3; TRBD1 is a possible D gene (7 bases). CDR1 and CDR2 from the germline V gene are LNHDA and SQIVND (reference sequence). Trimming stripped 3 bases from V and 6 bases from J, with 13 bases between. The CDR3 is 14 residues long. This CDR3 reads CASSMSGGQDTQYF. The CDR3 DNA follows: TGTGCCAGTAGTATGTCAGGGGGGCAGGATACGCAGTATTTT.

The rearrangement links TRBV5-4 to TRBJ2-2, with D unresolved. Trimming shortened V by 1 base and J by 1 base, and 8 bases separated the two germline ends. The CDR3 length is 15 residues. CDR1 and CDR2 from the germline V gene are SGHNT and YYREEE (reference sequence). The chain's CDR3 is CASSLRAGNTGELFF. The CDR3 DNA follows: TGTGCCAGCAGCTTGCGTGCCGGGAACACCGGGGAGCTGTTTTTT.

J is TRBJ1-1 and V is TRBV30; D unresolved. V was cut by 4 bases and J by 3 bases, with 12 bases left in between. Germline V gives CDR1 GTSNPN, CDR2 SVGIG (reference sequence). The CDR3 consists of 13 residues. DNA of the CDR3: TGTGCCTGGACCAGCACGTCATACACTGAAGCTTTCTTT. Translation gives CAWTSTSYTEAFF.

V and J are TRBV5-4 and TRBJ2-1, with TRBD2 identical over 11 bases. Trimming took 4 bases from V and 7 from J; bases not matched to a gene: 4. Germline V CDR1 and CDR2: SGHNT, YYREEE (reference sequence). The CDR3 is made up of 14 amino acids. CDR3 DNA sequence: TGTGCCAGCAGCGTTAGACTAGCGGGGAATGAGCAGTTCTTC. Encoded protein: CASSVRLAGNEQFF. Complete variable domain (other parts from reference TRBV5-4 and TRBJ2-1): ETGVTQSPTHLIKTRGQQVTLRCSSQSGHNTVSWYQQALGQGPQFIFQYYREEENGRGNFPPRFSGLQFPNYSSELNVNALELDDSALYLCASSVRLAGNEQFFGPGTRLTVL.

This chain joins TRBV11-2 and TRBJ2-1; TRBD2 aligns across 9 bases. The germline V gene has CDR1 SGHAT and CDR2 FQNNGV. V shed 1 base and J 6 bases; nucleotides not matched to a gene: 7. The length of the CDR3 is 16 residues. The DNA of the CDR3 is TGTGCCAGCAGCTTAGGTGTAGCGGGAGTTTCCAATGAGCAGTTCTTC. It is translated as CASSLGVAGVSNEQFF.

CDR3 amino acids: CASSLLDRYEQYF. Here the CDR3 DNA reads TGCGCCAGCAGCCTTTTGGACAGATACGAGCAGTACTTC. The chain is built from TRBV5-1 and TRBJ2-7, with D perhaps matching TRBD1 (6 bases). Germline V CDR1 and CDR2: SGHRS, YFSETQ. This CDR3 comprises 13 residues. Trimming took 4 bases from V and 4 from J, leaving 12 bases between them.

This chain connects TRBV18 to TRBJ2-5; TRBD2 might be the D (5 bases). Germline V gives CDR1 KGHSH, CDR2 LQKENI. The CDR3 extends over 13 amino acids. Between the trimmed V and J ends, which lost 5 bases and 5 bases, there was a span of 12 bases. DNA for the CDR3: TGTGCCAGCTCAGGGAACGGGGTGGAGACCCAGTACTTC. Its translation is CASSGNGVETQYF.

This chain joins TRBV15 and TRBJ2-1; D is uncertain. Germline V lookup: CDR1 LNHNV, CDR2 YYDKDF (reference sequence). The V end was cut by 3 bases, the J end by 4 bases, with 10 bases between. The CDR3 contains 14 residues. CDR3 sequence: CATSRSDAYNEQFF. The CDR3 coding sequence is TGTGCCACCAGCAGGTCGGACGCGTACAATGAGCAGTTCTTC.